This TCR beta chain was sequenced in a study of response to subunit inactivated influenza vaccine (dated by TCRdb to 2017 to 2018). With respect to the entire study: Deep quantitative T cell receptor repertoire profiling was used in the study to track responses to a trivalent subunit inactivated influenza vaccine. General conclusions and limits of the study: The authors proposed that each seasonal influenza vaccination may bring in only a limited number of new T cells.

Receptor amplification or capture employed RT-PCR. For sequencing, an Illumina HiSeq 2500 was employed. The raw public reads went through TCRdb reprocessing: fastp at Q25, MiXCR clone calling, in-frame beta chains kept. Rows are unified per CDR3 protein, each entry keeping the most common DNA and genes. Across this sample there are around 790,000 distinct CDR3 sequences, with over 20% seen only once. The ten most abundant clones make up roughly 10% of the sample. This clonotype was counted between two and nine times. Its specific antigen is unknown. No base qualities exist here, and no much larger clone lies one base off it. This TCR came from a man between 50 and 59 years old who received an inactivated influenza vaccine. Donor details come from another sample of the same person, matched by shared clones. The specimen was PBMCs from blood, collected around 5 days after vaccination.

The CDR3 protein is CASKTGELFF. The DNA sequence is TGTGCCAGTAAGACCGGGGAGCTGTTTTTT. Recombination joined TRBV19 with TRBJ2-2, with an unclear D gene assignment. Its CDR3 holds 10 amino acids, cysteine through phenylalanine. Only the CDR3 DNA is retained, 30 bases long and in frame from the first base. V is shortened by 7 bases, J by 5 bases, and the region joining them spans 2 bases. According to the germline V gene (reference sequence), CDR1 reads LNHDA and CDR2 reads SQIVND.